The 24 T cell receptor beta chains listed next were all sequenced from one sample in a study of blood T cell repertoires in COVID-19. Produced via immunoSEQ multiplex PCR; TCRdb's table is partial and in-frame only. This table holds roughly 43,000 clones, less than 70% found once. The specimen sequenced was peripheral blood. All receptors come from an elderly man with acute or convalescent COVID-19.

This chain uses TRBV14 with TRBJ2-7; 7 bases are a match to TRBD2. CDR1 is SGHDN, CDR2 FVKESK, per germline. The CDR3 loop spans 16 amino acids. Losses at the gene ends were 4 bases for V and 1 base for J; bases not matched to a gene: 10. CDR3 protein: CASSLGFQAGSYEQYF. The CDR3 nucleotides read TGTGCCAGCAGCCTCGGATTTCAAGCGGGGTCCTACGAGCAGTACTTC. Looking up the rest from reference TRBV14 and TRBJ2-7 gives the full variable domain: EAGVTQFPSHSVIEKGQTVTLRCDPISGHDNLYWYRRVMGKEIKFLLHFVKESKQDESGMPNNRFLAERTGGTYSTLKVQPAELEDSGVYFCASSLGFQAGSYEQYFGPGTRLTVT.

The gene calls are TRBV9 and TRBJ1-2, with 9 bases fitting TRBD1. The V gene's germline CDR1 is SGDLS and CDR2 YYNGEE. The V gene end was trimmed by 4 bases and the J gene end by 6 bases; junction bases not matched to a gene: 7. This CDR3 region has 14 residues. CDR3 region: CASSTRTGDNGYTF. The CDR3 nucleotides are TGTGCCAGCAGCACCCGGACAGGGGATAATGGCTACACCTTC.

This clone came up a few times. The rearrangement joins TRBV5-1 to TRBJ2-7; D perhaps matches TRBD2 (5 bases). Germline V gene lookup returns CDR1 SGHRS and CDR2 YFSETQ. This CDR3 contains 13 residues. V lost 5 bases to trimming and J lost 0 bases, with 9 bases between them. The DNA of the CDR3 is TGCGCCAGCAGTCCGGGGATCTCCTACGAGCAGTACTTC. Translated, it gives CASSPGISYEQYF.

The chain couples TRBV29-1 to TRBJ2-2; D might be TRBD1 (6 bases). Germline V gene lookup returns CDR1 SQVTM and CDR2 ANQGSEA. The CDR3 runs to 14 residues. The ends were cut back, 3 bases at V and 0 bases at J, with 8 bases in the middle. The CDR3 region is CSVEGDTNTGELFF. CDR3 nucleotide sequence: TGCAGCGTTGAGGGGGACACGAACACCGGGGAGCTGTTTTTT.

The chain uses TRBV2 and TRBJ1-1; D not certain. Trimming shortened V by 3 bases and J by 4 bases, and 18 bases separated the two germline ends. The CDR3 extends over 16 amino acids. Germline lookup yields CDR1 SNHLY and CDR2 FYNNEI. The CDR3 DNA is TGTGCCAGCAGTGAGATCCCGGCCGTCGAGGGCACTGAAGCTTTCTTT. It codes for CASSEIPAVEGTEAFF.

The chain recombines TRBV2 with TRBJ2-5, with 10 bases lining up with TRBD2. The ends lost 1 base at V and 2 bases at J; junction bases unmatched: 4. The V gene's germline CDR1 is SNHLY and CDR2 FYNNEI. The CDR3 is 16 amino acids. Here the CDR3 reads CASSEGLAGPQETQYF. The CDR3 DNA reads TGTGCCAGCAGTGAAGGACTAGCGGGCCCTCAAGAGACCCAGTACTTC.

This sequence joins TRBV6-2 or TRBV6-3 and TRBJ2-3; D gene unclear. V was shortened by 2 bases and J by 4 bases, with 22 bases between the two germline ends. The germline V gene encodes CDR1 MNHEY and CDR2 SVGEGT. This CDR3 has 18 amino acids. Written as DNA, the CDR3 is TGTGCCAGCAGTTACAACGCTGTGTCCAGGCAACCTCCAGATACGCAGTATTTT. This codes for CASSYNAVSRQPPDTQYF.

This rearrangement joins TRBV5-1 to TRBJ1-1; 7 positions match TRBD1. Unmatched junction bases numbered 4, after V lost 3 bases and J lost 8 bases. The CDR3 loop spans 12 amino acids. Germline V gene lookup returns CDR1 SGHRS and CDR2 YFSETQ. The CDR3 DNA follows: TGCGCCAGCAGCTATGACAGGGAAGAAGCTTTCTTT. Protein sequence: CASSYDREEAFF.

This clone appeared a few times. The J gene is TRBJ2-7, the V gene TRBV7-9; TRBD1 agrees at 9 bases. V was clipped by 4 bases and J by 2 bases; unmatched bases: 12. Germline lookup yields CDR1 SEHNR and CDR2 FQNEAQ (reference sequence). This CDR3 is built from 17 residues. The CDR3 reads CASSSDRGHFRPYEQYF. CDR3 DNA sequence: TGTGCCAGCAGCTCGGACAGGGGCCACTTTCGTCCCTACGAGCAGTACTTC. The full variable domain, with the rest looked up from reference TRBV7-9 and TRBJ2-7, is DTGVSQNPRHKITKRGQNVTFRCDPISEHNRLYWYRQTLGQGPEFLTYFQNEAQLEKSRLLSDRFSAERPKGSFSTLEIQRTEQGDSAMYLCASSSDRGHFRPYEQYFGPGTRLTVT.

The CDR3 sequence is CASSMGQGLNQPQHF. The CDR3 nucleotides are TGTGCCAGTAGTATGGGACAGGGCTTAAATCAGCCCCAGCATTTT. The chain links TRBV19 to TRBJ1-5, with 9 bases lining up with TRBD1. V was pared by 3 bases and J by 4 bases, with 4 bases of the junction left unmatched. The germline CDR1 and CDR2 sequences are LNHDA and SQIVND (reference sequence). The CDR3 totals 15 residues.

The chain is built from TRBV6-2 or TRBV6-3 and TRBJ2-7; 9 nucleotides align to TRBD1. V shed 5 bases, J shed 5 bases, and the junction held 13 bases outside the gene matches. The CDR3 runs to 16 residues. From germline, CDR1 is MNHEY and CDR2 SVGEGT. The CDR3 DNA reads TGTGCCAGCAGTCCCTCGACCGGGACAGGGAGCAACGAGCAGTACTTC. This sequence encodes CASSPSTGTGSNEQYF.

The J gene is TRBJ2-3, the V gene TRBV3-1 (or the pseudogene TRBV3-2); TRBD2 is a possible D gene (5 bases). The CDR3 contains 12 residues. Germline CDR1 LGHDT, CDR2 YNNKEL (reference sequence). V was clipped by 5 bases and J by 10 bases, with 13 bases between them. CDR3 protein: CASSEFRESQYF. As DNA, the CDR3 is TGTGCCAGCAGCGAATTCCGGGAATCGCAGTATTTT.

This chain connects TRBV4-3 to TRBJ2-3; tentatively, D is TRBD2 (6 bases). V was clipped by 5 bases and J by 2 bases, with 20 bases between them. This CDR3 has 17 residues. Germline V lookup: CDR1 LGHNA, CDR2 YSLEER. CDR3 in amino acids: CASSTISSAGYTDTQYF. The CDR3 nucleotides read TGCGCCAGCAGCACCATATCTAGCGCCGGATACACAGATACGCAGTATTTT.

This rearrangement joins TRBV6-5 to TRBJ2-2, with 7 bases matching TRBD1. This CDR3 has 15 residues. V was clipped by 6 bases and J by 0 bases; unmatched bases: 4. Germline-derived CDR1 and CDR2 are MNHEY and SVGAGI. DNA of the CDR3: TGTGCCAGCAGAGGACAGGCCTCGAACACCGGGGAGCTGTTTTTT. Its translation is CASRGQASNTGELFF.

V usage is TRBV7-3 and J usage is TRBJ2-1, with 12 positions matching TRBD2. Germline assignment: CDR1 SGHTA and CDR2 FQGTGA. Losses at the gene ends were 0 bases for V and 6 bases for J; bases not matched to a gene: 6. This CDR3 is built from 17 residues. The CDR3 coding sequence is TGTGCCAGCAGCTTAACTCCTAGCGGGGGGGCGAGCAATGAGCAGTTCTTC. It yields the protein CASSLTPSGGASNEQFF.

The chain couples TRBV6-6 to TRBJ1-1, with D possibly matching TRBD1 (5 bases). CDR1 and CDR2 from the germline V gene are MNHNY and SVGAGI (reference sequence). The CDR3 runs 13 residues. V shed 8 bases and J shed 1 base, with 11 bases lying between them. The CDR3 DNA follows: TGTGCCAGCGTGTGGGGCCCGAACACTGAAGCTTTCTTT. Amino acid sequence: CASVWGPNTEAFF.

This rearrangement joins TRBV11-3 to TRBJ2-3; possible D gene TRBD1, 6 bases. Germline assignment: CDR1 SGHNT and CDR2 YENEEA. CDR3 length: 15 amino acids. Trimming stripped 0 bases from V and 3 bases from J, with 10 bases between. CDR3 sequence (DNA): TGTGCCAGCAGCTTAGATCAGGGGACGACAGATACGCAGTATTTT. Encoded protein: CASSLDQGTTDTQYF. Together with reference TRBV11-3 and TRBJ2-3, the CDR3 gives the full variable domain: EAGVVQSPRYKIIEKKQPVAFWCNPISGHNTLYWYLQNLGQGPELLIRYENEEAVDDSQLPKDRFSAERLKGVDSTLKIQPAELGDSAVYLCASSLDQGTTDTQYFGPGTRLTVL.

The rearrangement links TRBV5-4 to TRBJ2-7; D may be TRBD2 (6 bases). V lost 4 bases to trimming and J lost 9 bases, with 17 bases between them. CDR3 length equals 13 residues. Germline-derived CDR1 and CDR2 are SGHNT and YYREEE (reference sequence). The CDR3 DNA follows: TGTGCCAGCAGCCTTTTTGGGCAGGGAGGGCAGTACTTC. Residues: CASSLFGQGGQYF. Using reference TRBV5-4 and TRBJ2-7 for the parts outside the CDR3, the full variable domain is ETGVTQSPTHLIKTRGQQVTLRCSSQSGHNTVSWYQQALGQGPQFIFQYYREEENGRGNFPPRFSGLQFPNYSSELNVNALELDDSALYLCASSLFGQGGQYFGPGTRLTVT.

The chain has TRBV5-4 and TRBJ2-1; TRBD2 aligns across 11 bases. Trimming removed 5 bases from V and 0 bases from J; junction bases left unmatched: 4. Germline CDR1 SGHNT, CDR2 YYREEE (reference sequence). The CDR3 length is 16 residues. CDR3 in amino acids: CASSYGTSGSYNEQFF. CDR3 nucleotide sequence: TGTGCCAGCAGTTACGGGACTAGCGGCTCCTACAATGAGCAGTTCTTC.

V is TRBV5-4 and J is TRBJ2-5; possible D gene TRBD1, 5 bases. The CDR3 loop spans 14 amino acids. From germline, CDR1 is SGHNT and CDR2 YYREEE (reference sequence). The V and J ends lost 3 bases and 2 bases respectively, with 11 bases between them. The CDR3 reads CASSSGQAQETQYF. The CDR3 DNA is TGTGCCAGCAGCTCAGGACAAGCACAAGAGACCCAGTACTTC.

The chain recombines TRBV11-2 with TRBJ1-6; D remains ambiguous. CDR3 length: 16 residues. V lost 3 bases, J lost 0 bases, and 9 bases lay in between. Per germline, CDR1 SGHAT and CDR2 FQNNGV. The CDR3 protein is CASSFPLSSYNSPLHF. The CDR3 DNA reads TGTGCCAGCAGCTTTCCCTTGAGCTCCTATAATTCACCCCTCCACTTT.

CDR3 sequence (DNA): TGTGCCAGTAGTCCGGGACTCCCGGCGAGGACTAATGAAAAACTGTTTTTT. Residues: CASSPGLPARTNEKLFF. The chain has TRBV19 and TRBJ1-4, with D possibly matching TRBD1 (5 bases). Germline V lookup: CDR1 LNHDA, CDR2 SQIVND (reference sequence). The CDR3 has 17 residues. V was cut by 5 bases and J by 2 bases, with 18 bases left in between.

As concerns this clone: A read error may account for a junction end that differs from germline. Other DNA sequences in the same sample also yield this CDR3. This chain joins TRBV28 and TRBJ2-5; 14 bases match TRBD2. Germline CDR1 MDHEN, CDR2 SYDVKM. The CDR3 covers 15 residues. CDR3 coding DNA: TGCGCCATTAAGGGACTAGCGGGGGAGGGAGAGACCCAGTACTTC. This sequence encodes CAIKGLAGEGETQYF.

The V call is TRBV6-5, the J call TRBJ1-3, with a weak D call TRBD1 (5 bases). V was cut by 8 bases and J by 3 bases, with 14 bases left in between. CDR3 length equals 14 residues. The germline V gene has CDR1 MNHEY and CDR2 SVGAGI. The CDR3 DNA reads as TGTGCCAGCCGGTCGGGGGGTTTTGGAAACACCATATATTTT. Encoded protein: CASRSGGFGNTIYF.